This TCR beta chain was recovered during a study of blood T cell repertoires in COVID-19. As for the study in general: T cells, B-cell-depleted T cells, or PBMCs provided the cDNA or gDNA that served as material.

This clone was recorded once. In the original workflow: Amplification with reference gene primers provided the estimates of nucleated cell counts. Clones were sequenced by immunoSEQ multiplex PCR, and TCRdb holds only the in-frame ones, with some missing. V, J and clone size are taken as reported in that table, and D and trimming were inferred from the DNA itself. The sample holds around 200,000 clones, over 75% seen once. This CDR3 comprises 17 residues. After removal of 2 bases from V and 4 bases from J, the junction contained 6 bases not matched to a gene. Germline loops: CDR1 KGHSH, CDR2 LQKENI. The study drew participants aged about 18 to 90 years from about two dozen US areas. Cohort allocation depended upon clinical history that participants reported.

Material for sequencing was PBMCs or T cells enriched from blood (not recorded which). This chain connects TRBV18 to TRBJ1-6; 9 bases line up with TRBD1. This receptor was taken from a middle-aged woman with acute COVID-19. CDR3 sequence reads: CASSPSTGGRYNSPLHF. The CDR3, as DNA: TGTGCCAGCTCACCAAGTACAGGGGGCAGGTATAATTCACCCCTCCACTTT.